This TCR beta chain was sequenced for a study of blood T cells in healthy people across ages (dated by TCRdb to between 2014 and 2017). Context from the whole study: In model experiments, template switching captured about one uniquely barcoded TCR beta cDNA molecule for every two T cells. To track age-related changes in TCR beta repertoire diversity, the study relied on deep sequencing normalized with unique cDNA molecular identifiers. Four age groups were formed from the donors: young (average around 15 years), middle-aged (less than 40), aged (roughly 56) and long-lived (about 75). Using the same blood draw, the study looked at two additional independent replicas of 1 million unique cDNA reads for two donors, one aged 18 to 30 and the other aged 80 or older.

This clonotype was counted between two and nine times. No antigen is known for it. No qualities accompany the bases; no much larger clone lies one base away. Receptor amplification or capture employed 5' RACE. The sample was run on an Illumina HiSeq 2500. A second roughly 7 to 11 cycle PCR used a sample-barcoded 5' primer and a J-beta primer mix. Each TCR beta cDNA molecule received a unique molecular identifier from a template-switch 5' adaptor carrying 12 random nucleotides. At least 2.5 million CDR3-containing paired-end reads were obtained from each sample. First-strand cDNA synthesis was performed from all RNA using the Mint cDNA synthesis kit, with priming by a TRBC-specific oligonucleotide. After uracil-DNA glycosylase treatment, a first 18-cycle PCR used universal primers M1SS and BC2_uni_R on all cDNA. For the original study's pipeline: For normalization, 1 million high-quality reads, each with a distinct molecular identifier, were randomly selected from each sample. Reads with shared molecular identifiers were discarded instead of being binned into consensus sequences. MiTCR, with a Q25 quality threshold and the strictest error-elimination algorithm, was used for CDR3 identification, clonotype clustering and error correction. A nonparametric unseen species model with Euler transformation was used to estimate a lower bound on total TCR beta diversity. The public reads were reprocessed in TCRdb via fastp at Q25 and MiXCR, keeping in-frame beta chains. Here each entry gathers all rows of one CDR3 protein and keeps the most common genes and DNA. The V and J calls reflect TCRdb's pipeline rather than the authors' work. The sample data list about 760,000 distinct CDR3 sequences, and around 25% of these were observed just once. In total, the top ten clones hold 9.4% of the sample.

Systemically healthy Caucasian individuals from Russia, over 30 in total and aged roughly 6 to 95 years, were included as donors. Each donor gave about 10 milliliters of peripheral blood, drawn into EDTA-treated Vacutainer tubes. Ficoll-Paque density-gradient centrifugation was used to isolate PBMCs, with at least 7 million per sample. Total RNA, at least 6 micrograms per sample, was extracted from PBMCs with Trizol reagent. Naive CD45RAhigh/CD27high T cell percentages were measured by flow cytometry on a PBMC aliquot from every donor. The paper's findings and limits, for the study overall: Estimates of total diversity based on one million sequenced T cells were considered lower bounds and underestimates. Compared with the aged group, the long-lived group had more naive CD4+ T cells, fewer expanded clones and increased TCR diversity, suggesting age selection. Bulk unsorted PBMC profiling prevented conclusive comparison of naive and antigen-experienced compartments. Observed TCR beta diversity correlated strongly with the percentage of naive T cells measured by flow cytometry. Because the CMV infection status of the donors was unknown, age-related changes in expanded clonotypes may potentially have been confounded. Observed TCR beta diversity per million T cells fell roughly linearly with age, and a significant reduction was already apparent by age about 38.

Looking up the germline V gene yields CDR1 SGHTA and CDR2 FQGNSA. Trimming removed 4 bases from V and 5 bases from J, leaving 12 bases between the germline ends. From cysteine to phenylalanine, the CDR3 is 14 amino acids long. The sequence is cut down to CDR3 DNA, 42 bases in frame from base 1. The same sample was also used in a study of T cells of mothers and their children. As the second publication notes: Donors were nine systemically healthy Caucasian individuals: three mothers and their six children. cDNA synthesis used all of the extracted RNA, with roughly 1.5 ug of RNA in each 15 ul reaction. Sample barcodes and 2-4 random nucleotides were added via the M1S primer in the second PCR. Each mother yielded over 8.5 million TCR beta CDR3 reads and each child 2.5 million to 3.5 million reads. Thymic selection similarly shapes TCR recombination output in related and unrelated pairs, with minor effect from inherited differences. Normalized repertoire overlap was always found to be slightly, but never significantly, higher in related mother-child pairs than in unrelated mother-child pairs. Persistent microchimeric T cell clones were not detected, at a sensitivity of approximately 100 clones per million clonotypes. Deep NGS was used in the study to compare the TCR beta repertoires of mothers and children and to look for features that separate related mother-child pairs from unrelated individuals. The mean age was around 40 +/- 4 years for the mothers and approximately 11 +/- 4 years for the children. After adapters were ligated using NEBNext reagents, the libraries underwent 100+100 nt paired-end sequencing on an Illumina HiSeq 2000. To avoid cross-contamination, the mother libraries and the child libraries were prepared a month apart and sequenced in separate runs. Between 500,000 and 2,000,000 distinct TCR beta clonotypes were identified per donor. Naive TCR beta clonotypes were estimated from low-frequency clonotypes matched to each donor's FACS-determined naive share, without sorting.

The chain is assembled from TRBV7-2 and TRBJ2-4, with TRBD2 perhaps the D gene, on 6 matching bases. The sequenced sample was blood. The sequence derives from a boy younger than 18 in good health. The CDR3 amino acid sequence is: CASSSGLAENIQYF. The sequenced DNA is TGTGCCAGCAGCTCGGGACTTGCGGAAAACATTCAGTACTTC.